This TCR beta chain appears in the sequencing data of a study of regulatory T cells in long-lasting Graves disease. Study-level points and caveats: Persistent cases favored TRBV28, TRBJ1-2 and TRBJ2-5.

Sequencing libraries for TCR beta were prepared with iRepertoire HTBI primers and Arm-PCR of CDR3 regions. Original handling: Samples collectively showed some 60 TRBV and roughly 15 TRBJ segments. TCRdb re-derived calls from the multiplex PCR reads in MiXCR, one entry per CDR3 protein. The V and J calls and clone size are TCRdb's, not the authors'. The data show around 460,000 distinct CDR3 sequences, about 22% seen once. The germline CDR1 and CDR2 sequences are DFQATT and SNEGSKA (reference sequence). The CDR3 totals 13 residues. The V end was cut by 5 bases, the J end by 5 bases, with 15 bases between. This clonotype was seen at least ten times. What it binds is not known. Time point: persistent/refractory GD, antithyroid drugs over 5 years with positive TRAb. RNA from PBMCs was the source of the TCR library.

The chain is built from TRBV20-1 and TRBJ2-5; D tentatively fits TRBD1 or TRBD2 (6 bases each). Sequencing was performed on peripheral blood mononuclear cells (PBMCs), taken when the disease was refractory, from a patient treated with antithyroid drugs. The TCR was taken from a female donor with Graves disease. The CDR3 coding sequence is TGCAGTGCTTCTGAGGGGGGCACCGAGACCCAGTACTTC. Amino acids: CSASEGGTETQYF.